The T cell receptor (beta chain) under discussion was sequenced for a study of blood T cell repertoires in COVID-19. For the study at large: Sample material is recorded as cDNA or gDNA derived from T cells, B-cell-depleted T cells, or PBMCs.

Within 2 weeks before study entry, exposed participants met a COVID-19 case. Source study methods: Amplification with reference gene primers provided the estimates of nucleated cell counts. The assay was immunoSEQ multiplex PCR, and TCRdb's table has in-frame clones only and misses some. The V and J calls and clone size come from that table; D and trimming were worked out from the DNA. Of roughly 320,000 clones in the sample, 90% to 95% were seen once. The sequence derives from a woman in her twenties or thirties who had been exposed to COVID-19. Sample: PBMCs or T cells enriched from blood (not recorded which).

CDR3 amino acids: CASSQDPSSSYNEQFF. CDR3 nucleotide sequence: TGCGCCAGCAGCCAAGATCCCTCGAGCTCCTACAATGAGCAGTTCTTC. The chain carries TRBV4-3 and TRBJ2-1; D not resolved. Germline V lookup: CDR1 LGHNA, CDR2 YSLEER. Trimming removed 0 bases at V and 0 bases at J, with 9 bases between. This CDR3 has 16 amino acids.